Listed below are T cell receptor beta chains from one sample, sequenced in a study of blood T cells in healthy people across ages. TCRdb reprocessed the 5' RACE reads via MiXCR and lists one record per CDR3 protein. The table records approximately 1.5 million distinct CDR3 sequences, about 32% of them present only once. The material sequenced was blood. The receptor source for this set is a woman in her twenties or thirties in good health. Both conserved end residues are trimmed from each CDR3. Each record gives: J gene, V gene, CDR3 protein.

TRBJ2-5 | TRBV3-1 | ASSQGGGRAVLTQY
TRBJ1-2 | TRBV7-9 | ASPRPDGYT
TRBJ2-1 | TRBV6-1 | ASSNPGLAGKQF
TRBJ2-5 | TRBV25-1 | ASSIGTGHQETQY
TRBJ1-6 | TRBV3-1 | ASSQGQYRSPLH
TRBJ2-3 | TRBV3-1 | ASRPSGSDTQY
TRBJ2-2 | TRBV5-1 | ASSLTSGDYTGELF
- | TRBV20-1 | SARNCYEQY
TRBJ2-7 | TRBV20-1 | RARSDRDEQY
- | TRBV6-5 | ASAWTVQETQY
TRBJ1-4 | TRBV9 | ASSSRSGPSDPTNEKLF
TRBJ2-3 | TRBV9 | ASSVGLADGTDTQY
TRBJ2-1 | TRBV24-1 | ATRGTENEQF
TRBJ2-1 | TRBV25-1 | ASSEYWAPSSYNEQF
TRBJ2-1 | TRBV4-1 | ASSQVPRGLAGVVGYNEQF
TRBJ2-5 | TRBV28 | ASTKKGPASHYQETQY
TRBJ1-1 | TRBV7-3 | ASSPNGGTEAF
TRBJ2-5 | TRBV10-2 | ASSPPRTQETQY
TRBJ1-5 | TRBV10-3 | AISAIGTFNQPQH
TRBJ1-1 | TRBV6-2/TRBV6-3 | ASINWGNTEAF
TRBJ2-3 | TRBV5-1 | ASSWSVAGGPSTDTQY
TRBJ2-3 | TRBV10-1 | ASSESSLATDTQY
TRBJ2-1 | TRBV6-1 | ASRNLLAAYNEQF
TRBJ2-1 | TRBV3-1 | ASSPYSGGPYNEQF
TRBJ2-1 | TRBV10-3 | ATRGERFYNEQF
TRBJ1-6 | TRBV10-3 | AIRRSMGNSPLH
TRBJ2-1 | TRBV6-2/TRBV6-3 | ASTELAGRNEQF
- | TRBV7-2 | ASSPSVSSYNEQY
TRBJ2-3 | TRBV11-2 | ASSARRGLERDTQY
TRBJ2-4 | TRBV6-5 | ASSSGGQGGLGGY
TRBJ2-7 | TRBV20-1 | SVLRTDSTSYEQY
TRBJ1-4 | TRBV20-1 | SATHWRQGAPRTNEKLF
TRBJ2-6 | TRBV2 | ASRARTVSSGANVLT
TRBJ2-3 | TRBV2 | ASSPQGVGGQY
TRBJ1-2 | TRBV10-3 | AISDLRDYSNYGYT
TRBJ1-2 | TRBV4-1 | ASSQPGQPNYGYT
TRBJ1-4 | TRBV6-6 | ASSYAGRWDEKLF
TRBJ2-2 | TRBV20-1 | SASAGQALANTGELF
TRBJ1-5 | TRBV20-1 | SAREGASQPQH
TRBJ1-5 | TRBV7-9 | ASSSTGTADTQH
TRBJ2-3 | TRBV18 | ASSPRQVTDTQY
TRBJ2-5 | TRBV7-7 | ASSHEQVGETQY